This T cell receptor beta chain comes out of a study of human T cells and chemical hapten exposure. Study at large: TCR yields per sample varied, mainly owing to small pooled library volume differences.

With 8 bases clipped from V and 5 bases from J, the junction kept 7 bases outside the gene matches. There are 14 residues in the CDR3. Germline V gene sequence: CDR1 MNHNY, CDR2 SVGAGI (reference sequence). Time point denoted: patch test 3, about 24 weeks after DPC sensitization. Indicated treatment: therapeutic diphenylcyclopropenone sensitization with weekly scalp DPC. This clonotype appeared a few times. For the library, individual cDNA molecules each received unique molecular identifiers. TCRdb analysed the RACE reads with MiXCR anew, one entry per CDR3 protein. The sample yields about 110,000 distinct CDR3 sequences, around 34% seen once.

The receptor's source is a man aged 40-49 years with alopecia areata. Some clones in this sample may be carry-over from other donors' samples. The material sequenced was whole blood, taken in connection with sensitization to the hapten diphenylcyclopropenone (DPC). The V call is TRBV6-6, the J call TRBJ2-2; TRBD2 agrees at 8 bases. The CDR3 DNA reads TGTGCCAGCGACAAGCGGGAGCGGACCGGGGAGCTGTTTTTT. This sequence encodes CASDKRERTGELFF.